This T cell receptor (beta chain) is from a study of blood T cell repertoires in COVID-19. This clone came up a few times. This CDR3 region has 14 residues. V was clipped by 7 bases and J by 10 bases, with 17 bases between them. Germline values: CDR1 MNHEY, CDR2 SMNVEV (reference sequence). The table came from immunoSEQ multiplex PCR; TCRdb's copy has only in-frame clones and leaves some out. This table has 250,000 to 300,000 clones, around 90% appearing once. Among Cohort 3 donors, those recovered had two negative PCRs, clearance, or symptom resolution. The sequenced sample consisted of PBMCs or T cells enriched from blood (not recorded which). The origin of this receptor is a middle-aged woman who had recovered from COVID-19. The chain is built from TRBV27 and TRBJ1-6; D call uncertain. In DNA, the CDR3 is TGTGCCAGCAATGACGGCGGGTGGTTCTCACCCCTCCACTTT. Residues: CASNDGGWFSPLHF.